This T cell receptor beta chain was identified during a study of beta chain features in type 1 diabetes. Study summary: Age, gender and cell yields were alike across patients and healthy donors.

General study findings and limits: Shorter TCRB CDR3s, moderately but significantly so, were found in Type 1 diabetes patients in all four CD4+ subsets. Patients showed naive, central memory and Treg TCRB repertoires that appeared more similar than those of healthy donors.

This clone was counted a few times. Its antigen is still unknown. V shed 1 base and J shed 5 bases, with 15 bases lying between them. The V gene's germline CDR1 is LGHNA and CDR2 YNFKEQ. The CDR3 is 16 amino acids. Expressed TCRB transcripts were sequenced after all isolated RNA was converted to cDNA. Measured with immunoSEQ multiplex PCR; TCRdb has only the in-frame clones, and not every one. This sample has around 280,000 clones, with 15% found just once. The chain carries TRBV4-2 and TRBJ2-1, with D possibly matching TRBD2 (6 bases). This TCR derives from a man younger than 35 with type 1 diabetes. Sequenced: naive CD4+ T cells from blood. The CDR3 protein is CASSQGDSRKNNEQFF. In DNA, the CDR3 is TGTGCCAGCAGCCAAGGGGACTCGCGAAAAAACAATGAGCAGTTCTTC.